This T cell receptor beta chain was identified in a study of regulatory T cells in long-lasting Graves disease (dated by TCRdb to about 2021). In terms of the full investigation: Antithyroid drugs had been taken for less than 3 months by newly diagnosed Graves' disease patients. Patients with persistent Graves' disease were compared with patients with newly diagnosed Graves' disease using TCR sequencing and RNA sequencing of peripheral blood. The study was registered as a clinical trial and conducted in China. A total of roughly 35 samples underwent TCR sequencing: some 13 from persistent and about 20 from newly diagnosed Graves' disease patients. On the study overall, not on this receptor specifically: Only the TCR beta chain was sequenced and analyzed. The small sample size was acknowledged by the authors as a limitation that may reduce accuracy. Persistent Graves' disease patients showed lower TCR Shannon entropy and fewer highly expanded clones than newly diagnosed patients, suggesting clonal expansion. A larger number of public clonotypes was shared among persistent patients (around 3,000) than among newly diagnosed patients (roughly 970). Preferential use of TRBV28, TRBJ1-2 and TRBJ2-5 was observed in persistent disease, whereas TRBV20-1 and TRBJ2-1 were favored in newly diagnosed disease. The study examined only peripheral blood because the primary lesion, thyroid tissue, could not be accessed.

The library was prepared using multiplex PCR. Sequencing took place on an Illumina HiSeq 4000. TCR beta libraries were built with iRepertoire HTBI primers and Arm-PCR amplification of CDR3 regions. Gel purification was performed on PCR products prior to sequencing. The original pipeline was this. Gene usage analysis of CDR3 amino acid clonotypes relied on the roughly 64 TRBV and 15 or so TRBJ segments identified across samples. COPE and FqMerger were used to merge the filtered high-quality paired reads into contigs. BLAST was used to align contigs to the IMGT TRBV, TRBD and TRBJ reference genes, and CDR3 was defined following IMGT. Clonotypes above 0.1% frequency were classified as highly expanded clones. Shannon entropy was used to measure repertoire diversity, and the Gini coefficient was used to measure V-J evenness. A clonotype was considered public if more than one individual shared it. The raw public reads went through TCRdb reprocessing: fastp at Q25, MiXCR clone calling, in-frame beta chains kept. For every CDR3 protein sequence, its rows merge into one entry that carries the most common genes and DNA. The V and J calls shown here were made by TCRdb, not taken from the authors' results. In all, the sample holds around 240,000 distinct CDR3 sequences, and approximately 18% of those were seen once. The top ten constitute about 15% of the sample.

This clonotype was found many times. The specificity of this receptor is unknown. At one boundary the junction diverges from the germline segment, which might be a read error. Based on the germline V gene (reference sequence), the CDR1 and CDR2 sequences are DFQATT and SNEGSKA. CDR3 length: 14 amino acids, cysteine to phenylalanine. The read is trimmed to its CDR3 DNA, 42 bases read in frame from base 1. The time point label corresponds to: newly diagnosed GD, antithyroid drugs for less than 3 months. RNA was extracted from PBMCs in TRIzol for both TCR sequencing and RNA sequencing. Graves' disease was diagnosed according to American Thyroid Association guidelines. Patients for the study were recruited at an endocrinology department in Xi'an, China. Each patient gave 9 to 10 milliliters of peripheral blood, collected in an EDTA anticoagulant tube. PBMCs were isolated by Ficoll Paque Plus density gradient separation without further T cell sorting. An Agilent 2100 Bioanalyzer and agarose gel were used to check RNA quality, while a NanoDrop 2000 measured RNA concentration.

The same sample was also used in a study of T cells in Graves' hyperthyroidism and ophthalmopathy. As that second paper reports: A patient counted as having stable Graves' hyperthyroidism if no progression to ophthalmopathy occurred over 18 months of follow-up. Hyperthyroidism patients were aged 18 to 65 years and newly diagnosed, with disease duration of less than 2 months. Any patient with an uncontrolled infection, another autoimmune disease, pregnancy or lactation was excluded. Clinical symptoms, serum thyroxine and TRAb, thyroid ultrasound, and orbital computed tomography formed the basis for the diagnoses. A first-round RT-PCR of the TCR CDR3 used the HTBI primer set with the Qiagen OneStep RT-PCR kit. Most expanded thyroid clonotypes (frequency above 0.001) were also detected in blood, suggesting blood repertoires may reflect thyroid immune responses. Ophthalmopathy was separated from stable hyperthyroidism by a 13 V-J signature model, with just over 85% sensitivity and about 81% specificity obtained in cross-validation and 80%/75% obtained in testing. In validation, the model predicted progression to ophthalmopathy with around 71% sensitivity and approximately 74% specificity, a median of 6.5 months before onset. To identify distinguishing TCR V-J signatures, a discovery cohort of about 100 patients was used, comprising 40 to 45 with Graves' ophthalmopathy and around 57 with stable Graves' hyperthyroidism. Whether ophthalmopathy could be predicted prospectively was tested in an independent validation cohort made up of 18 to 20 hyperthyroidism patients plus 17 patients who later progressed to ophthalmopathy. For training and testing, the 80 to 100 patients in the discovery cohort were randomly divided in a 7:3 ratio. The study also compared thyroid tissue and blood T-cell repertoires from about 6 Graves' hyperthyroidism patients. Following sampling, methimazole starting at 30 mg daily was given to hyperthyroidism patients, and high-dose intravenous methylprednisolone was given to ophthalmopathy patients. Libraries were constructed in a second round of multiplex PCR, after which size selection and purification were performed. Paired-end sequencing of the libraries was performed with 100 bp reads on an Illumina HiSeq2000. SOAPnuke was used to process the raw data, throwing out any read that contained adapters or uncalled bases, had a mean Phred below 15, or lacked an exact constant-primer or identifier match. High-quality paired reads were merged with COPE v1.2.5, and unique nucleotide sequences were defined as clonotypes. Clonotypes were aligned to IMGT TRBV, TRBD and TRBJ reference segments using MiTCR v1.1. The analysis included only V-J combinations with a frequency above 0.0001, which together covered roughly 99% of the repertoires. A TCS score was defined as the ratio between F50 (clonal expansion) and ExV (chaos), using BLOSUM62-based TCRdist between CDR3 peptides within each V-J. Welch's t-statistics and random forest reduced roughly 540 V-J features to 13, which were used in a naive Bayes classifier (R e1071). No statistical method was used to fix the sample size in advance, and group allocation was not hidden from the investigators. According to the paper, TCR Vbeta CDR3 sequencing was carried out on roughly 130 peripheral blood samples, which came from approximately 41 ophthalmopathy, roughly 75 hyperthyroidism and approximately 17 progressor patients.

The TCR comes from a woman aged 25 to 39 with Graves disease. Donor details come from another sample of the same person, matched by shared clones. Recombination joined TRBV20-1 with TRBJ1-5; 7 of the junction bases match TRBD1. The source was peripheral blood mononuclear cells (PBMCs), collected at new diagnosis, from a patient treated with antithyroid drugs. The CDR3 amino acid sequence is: CSAGDQGGDQPQHF. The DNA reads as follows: TGCAGTGCTGGAGATCAGGGGGGGGATCAGCCCCAGCATTTT.